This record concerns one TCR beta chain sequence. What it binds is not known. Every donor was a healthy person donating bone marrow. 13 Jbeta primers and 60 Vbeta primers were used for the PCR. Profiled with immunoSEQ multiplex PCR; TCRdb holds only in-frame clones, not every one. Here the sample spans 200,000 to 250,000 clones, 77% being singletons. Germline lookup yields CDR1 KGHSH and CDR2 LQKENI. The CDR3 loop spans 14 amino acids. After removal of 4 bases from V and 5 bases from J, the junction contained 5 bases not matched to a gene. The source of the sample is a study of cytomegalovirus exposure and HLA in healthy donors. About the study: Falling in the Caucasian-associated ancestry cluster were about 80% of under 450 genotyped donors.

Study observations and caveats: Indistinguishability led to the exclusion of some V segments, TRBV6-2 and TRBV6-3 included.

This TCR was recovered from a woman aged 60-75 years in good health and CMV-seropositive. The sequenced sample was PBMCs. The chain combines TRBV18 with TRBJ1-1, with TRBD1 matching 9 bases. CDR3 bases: TGTGCCAGCTCACTCGGGACAGGGCGGACTGAAGCTTTCTTT. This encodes CASSLGTGRTEAFF.